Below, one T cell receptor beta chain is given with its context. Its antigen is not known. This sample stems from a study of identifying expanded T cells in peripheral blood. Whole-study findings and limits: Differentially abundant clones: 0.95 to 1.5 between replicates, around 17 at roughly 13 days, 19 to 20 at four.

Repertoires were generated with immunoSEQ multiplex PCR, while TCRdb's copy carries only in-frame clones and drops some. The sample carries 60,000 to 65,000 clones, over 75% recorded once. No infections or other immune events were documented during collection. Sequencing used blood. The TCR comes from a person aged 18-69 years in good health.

The CDR3 region is CASSRGRAGTGELFF. The CDR3 region has the DNA TGTGCCAGCAGCCGCGGACGGGCGGGCACCGGGGAGCTGTTTTTT. V usage is TRBV6-5 and J usage is TRBJ2-2; TRBD2 is a possible D gene (5 bases). Germline V CDR1 and CDR2: MNHEY, SVGAGI. V was trimmed by 6 bases and J by 4 bases, leaving 15 bases between them. The CDR3 extends over 15 amino acids.